These 3 T cell receptor beta chains originate from one sample sequenced in a study of blood T cell repertoires in COVID-19. Libraries were prepared by immunoSEQ multiplex PCR; TCRdb keeps only in-frame clonotypes and omits some of them. The sample consists of roughly 260,000 clones, roughly 87% of them appearing once. Input material: PBMCs or T cells enriched from blood (not recorded which). All receptors derive from a woman aged 25 to 39 with acute COVID-19.

The chain carries TRBV7-2 and TRBJ1-1; 7 bases match TRBD1. Losses at the gene ends were 10 bases for V and 5 bases for J; bases not matched to a gene: 13. This CDR3 comprises 14 residues. Germline CDR1 and CDR2: SGHTA and FQGNSA. The CDR3 protein is CATQSRGTETEAFF. CDR3 bases: TGTGCCACCCAAAGTAGAGGGACAGAGACTGAAGCTTTCTTT.

The chain is built from TRBV29-1 and TRBJ1-3; possibly TRBD1 for D (5 bases). Germline-derived CDR1 and CDR2 are SQVTM and ANQGSEA. Trimming stripped 4 bases from V and 0 bases from J, with 13 bases between. The CDR3 contains 15 residues. CDR3 DNA sequence: TGCAGCGTTGTGGAGGGGCCGAGCTCTGGAAACACCATATATTTT. Encoded protein: CSVVEGPSSGNTIYF.

The V and J genes are TRBV6-5 and TRBJ1-2; 7 nucleotides line up with TRBD1. J lost 6 bases, V lost 0 bases, and 4 bases had no gene match. This CDR3 is 14 amino acids long. Germline assignment: CDR1 MNHEY and CDR2 SVGAGI. The CDR3 sequence: CASSYSPRGDGYTF. The DNA of the CDR3 is TGTGCCAGCAGTTACTCCCCCAGGGGGGATGGCTACACCTTC.